A selection of T cell receptor beta chains follows, all from one sample in a study of T cell clonotyping in hematopoietic cell transplantation. Data came from immunoSEQ multiplex PCR; TCRdb stores just in-frame clones and leaves some out. The table has fewer than 8,000 clones, less than 95% seen once. Sequencing was performed on peripheral blood mononuclear cells, taken 30 days after allogeneic stem cell transplant. Receptors were obtained from a male patient aged 60-70 years who had an allogeneic stem cell transplant from an unrelated donor, so T cells may come from the graft donor. Some clones in this sample may be carry-over from other donors' samples. Both conserved end residues are part of each CDR3. D genes are given only for firm matches. The size field is filled for only some rows; it gives once, few, many or a size class.

TGTGCCAGCAGCTTAGAGGCGGGGCTGCCGGATCAGCCCCAGCATTTT,CASSLEAGLPDQPQHF,TRBJ1-5,TRBV7-2,-,-
TGTGCCAGCAGATTCCGTCGACAGGCGGACAATGAGCAGTTCTTC,CASRFRRQADNEQFF,TRBJ2-1,TRBV2,once,-
TGTGCCAGCAGTTCTGCCGTGGACACCGACTACGAGCAGTACTTC,CASSSAVDTDYEQYF,TRBJ2-7,TRBV28,once,-
TGTGCCAGTAGTATATTAGCGCCGAGCTCCTACAATGAGCAGTTCTTC,CASSILAPSSYNEQFF,TRBJ2-1,TRBV19,-,-
TGTGCCAGCAGCTTCGCGGGGCCTAACACTGAAGCTTTCTTT,CASSFAGPNTEAFF,TRBJ1-1,TRBV27,-,-
TGTGCCAGCAGCACACAGAAATGGGGGGGTATGAACACTGAAGCTTTCTTT,CASSTQKWGGMNTEAFF,TRBJ1-1,TRBV9,few,-
TGTGCCAGTAGTTGGGACAGTCAAGAGACCCAGTACTTC,CASSWDSQETQYF,TRBJ2-5,TRBV19,-,TRBD1
TGTGCCAGTAGTATTGGGCAGGGCTATGGCTACACCTTC,CASSIGQGYGYTF,TRBJ1-2,TRBV19,once,-
TGTGCCAGCAGATTATTTACAGTGAGCTACGAGCAGTACTTC,CASRLFTVSYEQYF,TRBJ2-7,TRBV6-1,-,-
TGTGCCTGGAGTGTCGGGGGGTACGAGCAGTACTTC,CAWSVGGYEQYF,TRBJ2-7,TRBV30,-,TRBD2
TGCGCCAGCAGTACCGGGACTAGTGCGAATGAGCAGTTCTTC,CASSTGTSANEQFF,TRBJ2-1,TRBV10-2,-,TRBD2
TGCACCTTGGGGACGAACACTGAAGCTTTCTTT,CTLGTNTEAFF,TRBJ1-1,TRBV29-1,-,-
TGTGCCTGGAGTGCAAACAGGGTAGACGAGCAGTACTTC,CAWSANRVDEQYF,TRBJ2-7,TRBV30,once,-
TGTGCCAGCAGCCTACGGACAGGGGCCGTCTCTGGGGCCAACGTCCTGACTTTC,CASSLRTGAVSGANVLTF,TRBJ2-6,TRBV7-3,-,TRBD1